This record concerns one TCR beta chain sequence. Its antigen is unidentified. The data were obtained in a study of CD8+CD57+ T cells in acquired aplastic anemia. About the research overall: DNA per sorted CD4+ or CD8+ sample ranged roughly 0.19 to 30 ug, averaging roughly 3.2 ug. Healthy-donor CD4+ cells averaged about 9.9 million reads. Study findings and constraints: Patients and controls shared roughly 28 CD8+ CDR3 sequences, which appeared highly expressed in patients and within their immunodominant clones. Patients did not significantly differ from controls in CD8+ Simpson's diversity.

The TCR beta profiling, which covered VDJ combination and CDR3 sequence, was carried out using genomic DNA as the template. TCRdb recomputed calls from the reads with MiXCR, one row per CDR3 protein. The sample has roughly 81,000 distinct CDR3 sequences; about half are singletons. CDR3 length: 19 residues. In germline, CDR1 is DFQATT, CDR2 SNEGSKA (reference sequence). V shed 1 base, J shed 3 bases, and the junction held 17 bases outside the gene matches. This clonotype originated in a human donor in good health, serving as a control. This chain connects TRBV20-1 to TRBJ2-1; 8 bases agree with TRBD1. Sequenced input: sorted CD4+, CD8+, or CD8+CD57+ T cells (not recorded which) from PBMCs. Here the CDR3 reads CSARGLQIGGTGVYNEQFF. DNA of the CDR3: TGCAGTGCTAGAGGGCTTCAAATTGGCGGGACAGGAGTCTACAATGAGCAGTTCTTC.